The rows below give T cell receptor beta chains drawn from one sample of a study of blood T cell repertoires in COVID-19. TCRdb keeps only in-frame clones here, not all; method: immunoSEQ multiplex PCR. Among about 370,000 clones listed, about 89% were seen once. The sequencing sample was made of peripheral blood. Receptors were obtained from a woman in her twenties or thirties with COVID-19, enrolled during active disease. Both conserved end residues are trimmed from each CDR3. The D gene is left open where the match is weak.

TRBJ1-2,TRBV2,-,ASRHLVGYGYT
TRBJ1-4,TRBV14,TRBD1,ASSQDSGGMEKLF
TRBJ2-5,TRBV5-6,TRBD2,ASSLAGGETQY
TRBJ1-2,TRBV2,TRBD1,ASSELLAGGSSYGYT
TRBJ2-5,TRBV30,-,AWSLETQY
TRBJ1-1,TRBV5-1,-,ASSGSGSNTEAF
TRBJ1-5,TRBV11-2,-,ASSTSLRGRANQPQH
TRBJ2-2,TRBV10-1,-,ASSGLSTGELF
TRBJ2-2,TRBV11-2,-,ASSLDFGREKLF
TRBJ1-4,TRBV6-6,-,ASSPGGVTNEKLF
TRBJ2-3,TRBV29-1,-,SGGGGELSTDTQY
TRBJ1-3,TRBV6-2/TRBV6-3,-,ASSTGFLVDDTIY
TRBJ1-1,TRBV19,-,ASSIGARGYTEAF
TRBJ2-3,TRBV28,-,ASSFTQRRDTQY
TRBJ1-3,TRBV6-5,-,ASSTVDTPGNTIY
TRBJ2-7,TRBV15,TRBD1,ATSRAQGGPLGEQY
TRBJ2-3,TRBV5-1,-,ASSSNTDTQY
TRBJ2-7,TRBV6-2/TRBV6-3,TRBD2,ASSYPGGEQY
TRBJ1-6,TRBV9,-,ASSVSTAGALH
TRBJ2-5,TRBV13,TRBD2,ASSSNELAGRETQY
TRBJ2-1,TRBV9,TRBD2,ASNPGTSEYDEQF
TRBJ1-2,TRBV5-6,-,ASSGYREFYGYT
TRBJ2-2,TRBV7-6,TRBD2,ASSPIAGGPGELF
TRBJ2-5,TRBV5-4,-,ASSLARETQY
TRBJ2-1,TRBV5-1,-,ASSFDSHNEQF
TRBJ1-4,TRBV29-1,-,SVGDSEKLF
TRBJ1-1,TRBV7-9,-,ASQEGTSNTEAF
TRBJ1-5,TRBV19,TRBD1,ASSMTGGEQPQH
TRBJ2-1,TRBV5-1,-,ASSLGADEQF
TRBJ1-2,TRBV3-1/TRBV3-2,TRBD1,ASSPPGGTGYT
TRBJ2-1,TRBV2,TRBD2,ASSALAGAHNEQF
TRBJ2-1,TRBV6-5,TRBD2,ASRNSGNYNEQF
TRBJ2-5,TRBV9,TRBD1,ASSVGTGGEETQY
TRBJ2-2,TRBV6-4,-,ASTERSGDNTGELF
TRBJ2-3,TRBV5-8,TRBD1,ASSFDRDGTDTQY
TRBJ2-4,TRBV30,TRBD1,AWSKTGTKNIQY